The rows below give T cell receptor beta chains drawn from one sample of a study of blood T cell repertoires in COVID-19. The table came from immunoSEQ multiplex PCR; TCRdb's copy has only in-frame clones and leaves some out. The table lists 230,000 or so clones, roughly 84% of them singletons. The sequencing sample was made of PBMCs or T cells enriched from blood (not recorded which). The origin of the receptors is a man aged 45-60 years who had recovered from COVID-19. CDR3s include the opening cysteine and the closing phenylalanine or tryptophan. Each record gives: clone size, V gene, D gene, J gene, CDR3 DNA, CDR3 protein. The D gene is left open where the match is weak. Expanded clones are given a class, and other clones once, few, many or no size at all.

clone_size: -; v_call: TRBV5-4; d_call: -; j_call: TRBJ1-1; cdr3_nt: TGTGCCAGCAGCTTGATTACAGAGAACACTGAAGCTTTCTTT; cdr3_aa: CASSLITENTEAFF
clone_size: -; v_call: TRBV27; d_call: -; j_call: TRBJ2-7; cdr3_nt: TGTGCCAGCAGTCCCCCGGGAGTTTCGGCTTACGAGCAGTACTTC; cdr3_aa: CASSPPGVSAYEQYF
clone_size: -; v_call: TRBV29-1; d_call: -; j_call: TRBJ2-7; cdr3_nt: TGCAGCGTTGAAGAAGACCGGGACTCCCCCTACGAGCAGTACTTC; cdr3_aa: CSVEEDRDSPYEQYF
clone_size: -; v_call: TRBV27; d_call: TRBD1; j_call: TRBJ1-3; cdr3_nt: TGTGCCAGCAGCCACAGGGGGTCGCCGGGAAACACCATATATTTT; cdr3_aa: CASSHRGSPGNTIYF
clone_size: -; v_call: TRBV5-1; d_call: TRBD1; j_call: TRBJ2-3; cdr3_nt: TGCGCCAGCAGCTTGCCCGGGACAGATGGGGATACGCAGTATTTT; cdr3_aa: CASSLPGTDGDTQYF
clone_size: -; v_call: TRBV24-1; d_call: TRBD2; j_call: TRBJ2-5; cdr3_nt: TGTGCCACCAGTGATTGGACTAGAAACCAAGAGACCCAGTACTTC; cdr3_aa: CATSDWTRNQETQYF
clone_size: -; v_call: TRBV3-1/TRBV3-2; d_call: -; j_call: TRBJ1-4; cdr3_nt: TGTGCCAGCAGCCAAGGCCTACAGGGTTCTACTAATGAAAAACTGTTTTTT; cdr3_aa: CASSQGLQGSTNEKLFF
clone_size: -; v_call: TRBV7-6; d_call: TRBD2; j_call: TRBJ2-1; cdr3_nt: TGTGCCAGCAGCTCCCTAGGGACTAGCGGGGATGAGCAGTTCTTC; cdr3_aa: CASSSLGTSGDEQFF
clone_size: -; v_call: TRBV7-2; d_call: TRBD1; j_call: TRBJ1-1; cdr3_nt: TGTGCCAGCAGCCCGGACAGGGCGGCTGAAGCTTTCTTT; cdr3_aa: CASSPDRAAEAFF
clone_size: -; v_call: TRBV24-1; d_call: -; j_call: TRBJ2-3; cdr3_nt: TGTGCCACCAGTGCCAGGGGCGGTAGCGCTAGTGGAGATACGCAGTATTTT; cdr3_aa: CATSARGGSASGDTQYF
clone_size: -; v_call: TRBV19; d_call: -; j_call: TRBJ1-4; cdr3_nt: TGTGCCAGTAGTTCCCTTGTTTCTGCTAATGAAAAACTGTTTTTT; cdr3_aa: CASSSLVSANEKLFF
clone_size: -; v_call: TRBV29-1; d_call: TRBD1; j_call: TRBJ2-2; cdr3_nt: TGCAGCGTTGTGAACAGGGGTAACACCGGGGAGCTGTTTTTT; cdr3_aa: CSVVNRGNTGELFF
clone_size: -; v_call: TRBV25-1; d_call: -; j_call: TRBJ1-2; cdr3_nt: TGTGCCAGCAGTGATGGAGGTTCTAACTATGGCTACACCTTC; cdr3_aa: CASSDGGSNYGYTF
clone_size: -; v_call: TRBV3-1/TRBV3-2; d_call: -; j_call: TRBJ1-2; cdr3_nt: TGTGCCAGCAGCCCCCGGGGGGGGCAGATTGGCTACACCTTC; cdr3_aa: CASSPRGGQIGYTF
clone_size: -; v_call: TRBV5-1; d_call: TRBD2; j_call: TRBJ2-7; cdr3_nt: TGCGCCAGCAGCTCCTCCGGGACTAGTTCTGCGCAGCAGTACTTC; cdr3_aa: CASSSSGTSSAQQYF
clone_size: -; v_call: TRBV5-1; d_call: TRBD2; j_call: TRBJ2-7; cdr3_nt: TGCGCCAGCAGCTTGTTAACCAGTTCTAGCGGGAGTCCTAATTCCTACGAGCAGTACTTC; cdr3_aa: CASSLLTSSSGSPNSYEQYF
clone_size: -; v_call: TRBV9; d_call: TRBD2; j_call: TRBJ2-5; cdr3_nt: TGTGCCAGCAGCGGGGCGGGGGGGACACAAGAGACCCAGTACTTC; cdr3_aa: CASSGAGGTQETQYF
clone_size: -; v_call: TRBV10-3; d_call: -; j_call: TRBJ2-3; cdr3_nt: TGTGCCATCAGTAACCCCCGGGCCGGGACTAGCACAGATACGCAGTATTTT; cdr3_aa: CAISNPRAGTSTDTQYF
clone_size: -; v_call: TRBV18; d_call: -; j_call: TRBJ2-7; cdr3_nt: TGTGCCAGCTCACCAGAAGTCGTTAGCTACGAGCAGTACTTC; cdr3_aa: CASSPEVVSYEQYF
clone_size: -; v_call: TRBV6-5; d_call: TRBD2; j_call: TRBJ2-5; cdr3_nt: TGTGCCAGCAGTTACCCTACTAGCGGGGGGGCCGAGACCCAGTACTTC; cdr3_aa: CASSYPTSGGAETQYF
clone_size: -; v_call: TRBV5-6; d_call: TRBD2; j_call: TRBJ2-1; cdr3_nt: TGTGCCAGCAGCATGCCCCCGGGACTAGATTACAATGAGCAGTTCTTC; cdr3_aa: CASSMPPGLDYNEQFF
clone_size: -; v_call: TRBV7-3; d_call: -; j_call: TRBJ1-1; cdr3_nt: TGTGCCAGCAGCCCGGCGGGACGGGGAGCTGAAGCTTTCTTT; cdr3_aa: CASSPAGRGAEAFF
clone_size: -; v_call: TRBV10-1; d_call: TRBD1; j_call: TRBJ1-2; cdr3_nt: TGCGCCAGCAGTGAGGACAGGGGGCGAAACTATGGCTACACCTTC; cdr3_aa: CASSEDRGRNYGYTF
clone_size: -; v_call: TRBV5-5; d_call: TRBD1; j_call: TRBJ1-5; cdr3_nt: TGTGCCAGCAGCTTTGGGACAGGGTTCAATCAGCCCCAGCATTTT; cdr3_aa: CASSFGTGFNQPQHF
clone_size: -; v_call: TRBV6-1; d_call: -; j_call: TRBJ2-3; cdr3_nt: TGTGCCAGCAGTGAGCACCAGGCAGATACGCAGTATTTT; cdr3_aa: CASSEHQADTQYF
clone_size: -; v_call: TRBV19; d_call: -; j_call: TRBJ2-7; cdr3_nt: TGTGCCAGTAGTATGATTGAGGGTCACGAGCAGTACTTC; cdr3_aa: CASSMIEGHEQYF
clone_size: -; v_call: TRBV11-3; d_call: -; j_call: TRBJ2-7; cdr3_nt: TGTGCCAGCAGCCCCGGTAGGACAGTTACCTACGAGCAGTACTTC; cdr3_aa: CASSPGRTVTYEQYF
clone_size: -; v_call: TRBV18; d_call: -; j_call: TRBJ1-1; cdr3_nt: TGTGCCAGCTCAACTACAGGGTCGGCGAACACTGAAGCTTTCTTT; cdr3_aa: CASSTTGSANTEAFF
clone_size: -; v_call: TRBV5-1; d_call: TRBD2; j_call: TRBJ2-2; cdr3_nt: TGCGCCAGCAGCGTACCGCCCCCTAGCGGGGACCCCACCGGGGAGCTGTTTTTT; cdr3_aa: CASSVPPPSGDPTGELFF
clone_size: -; v_call: TRBV5-1; d_call: -; j_call: TRBJ1-4; cdr3_nt: TGCGCCAGCACCTTTGGGAACAGGGCAGATGAAAAACTGTTTTTT; cdr3_aa: CASTFGNRADEKLFF
clone_size: -; v_call: TRBV5-4; d_call: TRBD1; j_call: TRBJ2-7; cdr3_nt: TGTGCCAGCAGTATTGACAGGGCCGAGCAGTACTTC; cdr3_aa: CASSIDRAEQYF
clone_size: -; v_call: TRBV5-1; d_call: -; j_call: TRBJ2-3; cdr3_nt: TGCGCCAGCAGCGAGGGAGTGGGCACAGATACGCAGTATTTT; cdr3_aa: CASSEGVGTDTQYF
clone_size: -; v_call: TRBV7-6; d_call: TRBD1; j_call: TRBJ2-1; cdr3_nt: TGTGCCAGCAGCTTAGCCCTTTTAAGGGGACAGGGGGACAATGAGCAGTTCTTC; cdr3_aa: CASSLALLRGQGDNEQFF
clone_size: -; v_call: TRBV5-1; d_call: -; j_call: TRBJ1-1; cdr3_nt: TGCGCCAGCAGTAGCCGCTACTCGGGGAACACTGAAGCTTTCTTT; cdr3_aa: CASSSRYSGNTEAFF
clone_size: -; v_call: TRBV6-5; d_call: -; j_call: TRBJ2-6; cdr3_nt: TGTGCCAGCAGTTACTCACTCTCTGGGGCCAACGTCCTGACTTTC; cdr3_aa: CASSYSLSGANVLTF
clone_size: once; v_call: TRBV5-1; d_call: TRBD2; j_call: TRBJ2-5; cdr3_nt: TGCGCCAGCAGCCCCGGCGTAGCGGGGGCAGAGACCCAGTACTTC; cdr3_aa: CASSPGVAGAETQYF
clone_size: few; v_call: TRBV10-2; d_call: -; j_call: TRBJ2-1; cdr3_nt: TGCGCCAGCAGTGAGTCGACTCCCATTCACTACAATGAGCAGTTCTTC; cdr3_aa: CASSESTPIHYNEQFF
clone_size: once; v_call: TRBV12-5; d_call: -; j_call: TRBJ1-2; cdr3_nt: TGTGCTAGTGGTTTGGTACAATGGCGGGCTTCGTATGGCTACACCTTC; cdr3_aa: CASGLVQWRASYGYTF
clone_size: -; v_call: TRBV5-6; d_call: TRBD1; j_call: TRBJ2-4; cdr3_nt: TGTGCCAGCAGCTTGATGTGGGGAGGGACAGGGGGAGCCAAAAACATTCAGTACTTC; cdr3_aa: CASSLMWGGTGGAKNIQYF
clone_size: -; v_call: TRBV7-9; d_call: -; j_call: TRBJ2-1; cdr3_nt: TGTGCCAGCAGCTTAGCCAACACACAGCAGTTCTTC; cdr3_aa: CASSLANTQQFF
clone_size: -; v_call: TRBV11-1; d_call: TRBD1; j_call: TRBJ2-1; cdr3_nt: TGTGCCAGCAGCTTAGGGACAGGTCCCTACAATGAGCAGTTCTTC; cdr3_aa: CASSLGTGPYNEQFF
clone_size: -; v_call: TRBV15; d_call: -; j_call: TRBJ2-5; cdr3_nt: TGTGCCACCAGCAGTGGGGCCCCGGGTCGGGGGCAAGAGACCCAGTACTTC; cdr3_aa: CATSSGAPGRGQETQYF
clone_size: -; v_call: TRBV6-5; d_call: TRBD2; j_call: TRBJ2-5; cdr3_nt: TGTGCCAGCAGTTCCCCGCGACTAGCGGGGGGAGAGACCCAGTACTTC; cdr3_aa: CASSSPRLAGGETQYF
clone_size: -; v_call: TRBV10-2; d_call: TRBD1; j_call: TRBJ2-5; cdr3_nt: TGCGCCGGTGGGACAGAAGAGACCCAGTACTTC; cdr3_aa: CAGGTEETQYF
clone_size: -; v_call: TRBV5-5; d_call: -; j_call: TRBJ2-3; cdr3_nt: TGTGCCAGCAGCTTGGATATAAGCACAGATACGCAGTATTTT; cdr3_aa: CASSLDISTDTQYF
clone_size: -; v_call: TRBV7-7; d_call: -; j_call: TRBJ2-2; cdr3_nt: TGTGCTAGCAGCCCGACAACCCCCGGGGAGCTGTTTTTT; cdr3_aa: CASSPTTPGELFF
clone_size: -; v_call: TRBV4-3; d_call: TRBD1; j_call: TRBJ1-1; cdr3_nt: TGCGCCAGCAGCCAGAGACAGGGGATGAACACTGAAGCTTTCTTT; cdr3_aa: CASSQRQGMNTEAFF
clone_size: -; v_call: TRBV4-2; d_call: -; j_call: TRBJ2-3; cdr3_nt: TGTGCCAGCAGCCAAGATAAACCCGGCGGGCTGGGGTGGCGCACAGATACGCAGTATTTT; cdr3_aa: CASSQDKPGGLGWRTDTQYF
clone_size: -; v_call: TRBV5-1; d_call: -; j_call: TRBJ1-1; cdr3_nt: TGCGCCAGCAGCGCCGAAGAGAAAGCTTTCTTT; cdr3_aa: CASSAEEKAFF
clone_size: once; v_call: TRBV6-1; d_call: TRBD2; j_call: TRBJ2-7; cdr3_nt: TGTGCCAGCAGTGAACGCGTGCTAGCGGGAGATCGCAACGAGCAGTACTTC; cdr3_aa: CASSERVLAGDRNEQYF
clone_size: -; v_call: TRBV12-3/TRBV12-4; d_call: -; j_call: TRBJ1-2; cdr3_nt: TGTGCCAGCAGTTTACTACAGGGCTATGGCTACACCTTC; cdr3_aa: CASSLLQGYGYTF
clone_size: -; v_call: TRBV12-3/TRBV12-4; d_call: -; j_call: TRBJ2-3; cdr3_nt: TGTGCCAGCAGAAACATTTATACGCAGTATTTT; cdr3_aa: CASRNIYTQYF
clone_size: -; v_call: TRBV5-4; d_call: TRBD2; j_call: TRBJ2-1; cdr3_nt: TGTGCCAGCAGCGCGGGGGACAATGAGCAGTTCTTC; cdr3_aa: CASSAGDNEQFF
clone_size: -; v_call: TRBV27; d_call: TRBD2; j_call: TRBJ2-5; cdr3_nt: TGTGCCAGCACCGGGACTAGCGGGAGACAGACCCAGTACTTC; cdr3_aa: CASTGTSGRQTQYF
clone_size: -; v_call: TRBV6-5; d_call: -; j_call: TRBJ1-2; cdr3_nt: TGTGCCAGCACTACATGGGGGGACTATGGCTACACCTTC; cdr3_aa: CASTTWGDYGYTF